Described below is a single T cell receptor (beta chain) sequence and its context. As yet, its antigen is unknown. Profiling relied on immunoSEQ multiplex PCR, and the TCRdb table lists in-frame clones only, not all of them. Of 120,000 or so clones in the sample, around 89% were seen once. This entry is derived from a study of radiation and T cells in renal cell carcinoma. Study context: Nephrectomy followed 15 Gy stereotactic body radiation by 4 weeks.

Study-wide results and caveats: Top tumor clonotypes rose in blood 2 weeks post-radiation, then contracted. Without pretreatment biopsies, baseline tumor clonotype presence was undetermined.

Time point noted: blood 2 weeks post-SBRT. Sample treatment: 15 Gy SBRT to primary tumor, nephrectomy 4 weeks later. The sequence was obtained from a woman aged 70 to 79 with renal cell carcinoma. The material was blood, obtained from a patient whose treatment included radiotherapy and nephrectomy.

CDR3 residues: CAWSVRGAVNTEAFF. CDR3 DNA sequence: TGTGCCTGGAGTGTACGGGGGGCGGTGAACACTGAAGCTTTCTTT. The chain employs TRBV30 and TRBJ1-1; tentatively, D is TRBD1 (6 bases). This CDR3 has 15 amino acids. V was shortened by 0 bases and J by 0 bases, with 11 bases between the two germline ends. CDR1 GTSNPN and CDR2 SVGIG come from the germline V gene (reference sequence). The entire variable domain, with the rest obtained from reference TRBV30 and TRBJ1-1, is as follows: SQTIHQWPATLVQPVGSPLSLECTVEGTSNPNLYWYRQAAGRGLQLLFYSVGIGQISSEVPQNLSASRPQDRQFILSSKKLLLSDSGFYLCAWSVRGAVNTEAFFGQGTRLTVV.